This T cell receptor beta chain was identified during a study of identical twins. Study findings and constraints: Invariant T cells like MAIT and iNKT could partly confound the zero-insertion analyses. There were fewer insertions in abundant cord blood beta clonotypes, but memory repertoires showed no such pattern. Beta out-of-frame sequences displayed a weaker excess of sharing between twins.

Each cDNA held unique molecular identifiers, and template switching gave it a universal primer site. TCRdb re-analysed the 5' RACE reads in MiXCR, keeping a single row per CDR3 protein. Of 150,000 or so distinct CDR3 sequences in the sample, around 3.5% were seen once. J was trimmed by 4 bases and V by 0 bases; bases with no gene match: 16. The CDR3 sequence is 21 residues long. Germline V gene lookup returns CDR1 LGHDT and CDR2 YNNKEL (reference sequence). This clonotype showed up many times. Its antigen is unknown. The sequence was collected from a man aged 18-30 years in good health. The chain joins TRBV3-1 to TRBJ2-1, with 12 bases that match TRBD2. The sample taken for sequencing was memory T cells sorted from blood. The DNA for the CDR3 is TGTGCCAGCAGCCAAGAATACATCGGGCTAGCGGGAGGGTTTGGGTACAATGAGCAGTTCTTC. Translated: CASSQEYIGLAGGFGYNEQFF.